Many counts were recorded for the clone carrying this T cell receptor (beta chain). The data were obtained in a study of T cells in Graves' hyperthyroidism and ophthalmopathy. TCR beta CDR3 region amplification was performed from RNA transcripts. The study used the HTBI primer set for a first-round RT-PCR of the TCR CDR3. MiXCR, run by TCRdb on the multiplex PCR reads, gives a single entry per CDR3 protein. This table has about 500,000 distinct CDR3 sequences, around 14% appearing once. The CDR3 has 16 amino acids. V dropped 5 bases and J dropped 7 bases, with 21 bases sitting between them. Per the germline V gene, CDR1 is LNHDA and CDR2 is SQIVND (reference sequence).

The origin of this receptor is a woman aged 18-29 years with Graves' hyperthyroidism. Sequenced input: blood. This sequence joins TRBV19 and TRBJ2-1; perhaps TRBD2 as D (5 bases). The CDR3 reads CASSPLHPEGGNEQFF. The CDR3 DNA reads TGTGCCAGTAGTCCCCTCCACCCGGAAGGCGGGAATGAGCAGTTCTTC.